Listed here are 11 T cell receptor beta chains from one sample, sequenced in a study of blood T cell repertoires in COVID-19. Using immunoSEQ multiplex PCR, the repertoire was profiled, and TCRdb retains in-frame clones only, with some absent. The repertoire holds a few hundred thousand clones, roughly nine tenths seen once, with under 3% in the top ten. Sample: PBMCs or T cells enriched from blood (not recorded which). These receptors all come from a woman aged 18-30 years who had recovered from COVID-19.

This clone was found once. The rearrangement joins TRBV27 to TRBJ1-5; 7 bases fit TRBD1. CDR3 length equals 17 residues. Trimming cost V 11 bases and J 0 bases; bases outside gene matches: 16. CDR1 and CDR2 (germline): MNHEY, SMNVEV (reference sequence). The CDR3 region has the DNA TGTGCCCCTGGGACAGACCTCATCCTCTTTAGCAATCAGCCCCAGCATTTT. Its translation is CAPGTDLILFSNQPQHF.

The CDR3 DNA reads TGTGCCAGCACTCCCGACAGGGGGGGCTATGGCTACACCTTC. Translating it yields CASTPDRGGYGYTF. The chain is built from TRBV11-2 and TRBJ1-2; 9 bases agree with TRBD1. Germline values: CDR1 SGHAT, CDR2 FQNNGV. Losses at the gene ends were 7 bases for V and 4 bases for J; bases not matched to a gene: 7. This CDR3 has 14 residues.

The chain is built from TRBV18 and TRBJ2-7; D unresolved. CDR1 KGHSH and CDR2 LQKENI come from the germline V gene. There are 13 residues in the CDR3. Trimming cost V 3 bases and J 1 base, with 7 bases left between them. CDR3 loop: CASSPPRSYEQYF. The CDR3 nucleotides read TGTGCCAGCTCACCTCCTAGGTCCTACGAGCAGTACTTC. Filled out from reference TRBV18 and TRBJ2-7, the complete variable domain reads NAGVMQNPRHLVRRRGQEARLRCSPMKGHSHVYWYRQLPEEGLKFMVYLQKENIIDESGMPKERFSAEFPKEGPSILRIQQVVRGDSAAYFCASSPPRSYEQYFGPGTRLTVT.

The chain is built from TRBV6-5 and TRBJ1-2, with TRBD1 matching over 10 bases. The CDR3 covers 15 residues. V gave up 2 bases and J gave up 4 bases; unmatched junction bases: 4. Germline V gene data show CDR1 as MNHEY and CDR2 as SVGAGI. DNA of the CDR3: TGTGCCAGCAGTTACCAGACAGGGGGCGGCTATGGCTACACCTTC. Translating it yields CASSYQTGGGYGYTF.

This rearrangement joins TRBV15 to TRBJ1-4; 10 nucleotides agree with TRBD1. The CDR3 loop spans 17 amino acids. Germline CDR1 LNHNV, CDR2 YYDKDF (reference sequence). V gave up 0 bases and J gave up 11 bases; unmatched junction bases: 12. For the CDR3, the DNA is TGTGCCACCAGCAGAGATGGTTCTGGGACAGGGGTGGAGAAACTGTTTTTT. Amino acids: CATSRDGSGTGVEKLFF.

As DNA, the CDR3 is TGCGCCAGCAGCTTCCGGGACAGGGTCTACGAGCAGTACTTC. It codes for CASSFRDRVYEQYF. The gene calls are TRBV5-1 and TRBJ2-7, with 9 positions matching TRBD1. Germline V gives CDR1 SGHRS, CDR2 YFSETQ. This CDR3 is 14 amino acids long. The trim removed 2 bases at V and 3 bases at J, leaving 3 bases unmatched.

This chain joins TRBV5-4 and TRBJ1-2; unclear D gene. There are 13 residues in the CDR3. Germline values: CDR1 SGHNT, CDR2 YYREEE (reference sequence). V lost 4 bases and J 8 bases, leaving 15 bases between the germline ends. CDR3 nucleotides: TGTGCCAGCAGCGCGGTGGATGCATTCGGCTACACCTTC. Protein product: CASSAVDAFGYTF.

The genes are TRBV5-1 and TRBJ2-7, with D tentatively TRBD1 (6 bases). The V end was cut by 4 bases, the J end by 3 bases, with 17 bases between. CDR1 is SGHRS and CDR2 is YFSETQ in the germline V gene. CDR3 length: 15 residues. CDR3 sequence: CASSQRGHANYEQYF. The DNA of the CDR3 is TGCGCCAGCAGCCAAAGGGGACACGCGAACTACGAGCAGTACTTC.

V usage is TRBV7-2 and J usage is TRBJ2-1; 10 bases align to TRBD2. Germline V gene sequence: CDR1 SGHTA, CDR2 FQGNSA. J lost 2 bases, V lost 6 bases, and 4 bases had no gene match. The CDR3 is made up of 15 amino acids. The DNA of the CDR3 is TGTGCCAGCAGTCGGAGCGGGGGGGCCTACAATGAGCAGTTCTTC. It codes for CASSRSGGAYNEQFF.

This rearrangement joins TRBV6-5 to TRBJ2-2; 9 bases align to TRBD2. Trimming at V came to 10 bases and at J to 7 bases, leaving 7 bases not matched to a gene. The CDR3 spans 13 residues. In germline, CDR1 is MNHEY, CDR2 SVGAGI. CDR3 DNA sequence: TGTGCCATTAAGCGGGGGGCAGGCGGGGAGCTGTTTTTT. Translation gives CAIKRGAGGELFF.

This chain's CDR3 is CASSDGQGYGYTF. The CDR3, as DNA: TGTGCCAGCAGCGACGGACAGGGCTATGGCTACACCTTC. The V gene is TRBV28, the J gene TRBJ1-2; TRBD1 matches 8 bases. CDR1 and CDR2 (germline): MDHEN, SYDVKM. The CDR3 loop spans 13 amino acids. Losses at the gene ends were 6 bases for V and 4 bases for J; bases not matched to a gene: 4.